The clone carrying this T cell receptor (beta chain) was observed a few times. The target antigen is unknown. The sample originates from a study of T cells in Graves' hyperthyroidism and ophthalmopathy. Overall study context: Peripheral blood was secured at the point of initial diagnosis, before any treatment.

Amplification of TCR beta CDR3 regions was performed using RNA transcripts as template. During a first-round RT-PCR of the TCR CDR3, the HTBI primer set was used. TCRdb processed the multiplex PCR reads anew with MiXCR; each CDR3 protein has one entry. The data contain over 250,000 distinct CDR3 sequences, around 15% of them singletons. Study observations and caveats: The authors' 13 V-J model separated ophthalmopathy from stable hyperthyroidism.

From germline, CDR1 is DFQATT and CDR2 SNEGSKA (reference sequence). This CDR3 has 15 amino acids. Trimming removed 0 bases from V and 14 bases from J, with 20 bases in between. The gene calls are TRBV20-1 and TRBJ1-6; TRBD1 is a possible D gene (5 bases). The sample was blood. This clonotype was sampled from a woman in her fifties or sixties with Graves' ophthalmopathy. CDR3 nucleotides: TGCAGTGCTAGAGATTCCCGAGGGACCGGTATAACCCTCCACTTT. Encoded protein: CSARDSRGTGITLHF.